The clone carrying this T cell receptor beta chain is a singleton in its sample. Original processing notes: Counts of nucleated cells, estimated from reference gene primer amplification, were obtained. The table came from immunoSEQ multiplex PCR; TCRdb's copy has only in-frame clones and leaves some out. The V and J calls and the clone size are those of that table, but D and trimming were determined from the DNA. This sample has approximately 250,000 clones, with about 90% found just once. This record comes from a study of blood T cell repertoires in COVID-19. Across the study: Sources were T cells, B-cell-depleted T cells, or PBMCs; the material itself was cDNA or gDNA.

V gave up 4 bases and J gave up 4 bases, with 8 bases separating them. Germline CDR1 is SNHLY and CDR2 is FYNNEI. The CDR3 extends over 13 amino acids. This TCR derives from a man under 40 with COVID-19, enrolled during active disease. Sample: peripheral blood. The chain links TRBV2 to TRBJ2-1; no clear D gene. DNA of the CDR3: TGTGCCAGCAGTGTCTTACAGTACAATGAGCAGTTCTTC. It is translated as CASSVLQYNEQFF. The full variable domain, completed using reference TRBV2 and TRBJ2-1, is EPEVTQTPSHQVTQMGQEVILRCVPISNHLYFYWYRQILGQKVEFLVSFYNNEISEKSEIFDDQFSVERPDGSNFTLKIRSTKLEDSAMYFCASSVLQYNEQFFGPGTRLTVL.